This is a list of T cell receptor beta chains from one sample in a study of STAT3 mutations in large granular lymphocyte leukemia. Measured with immunoSEQ multiplex PCR; TCRdb has only the in-frame clones, and not every one. The data show tens of thousands of clones, with approximately 86% seen just once and roughly 13% held by the top ten. Source material: peripheral blood mononuclear cells. All receptors derive from a man aged 60 to 75 with T-cell large granular lymphocyte leukemia. Some clones in this sample may be carry-over from other donors' samples. CDR3s include the opening cysteine and the closing phenylalanine or tryptophan.

>TRBJ1-1|TRBV4-1
CASSAPLRTVTEAFF
>TRBJ2-3|TRBV5-1
CASSLESTDTQYF
>TRBJ2-7|TRBV5-8
CASSGRVTGGEDF
>TRBJ1-2|TRBV2
CASTPEYQSYGYTF
>TRBJ2-3|TRBV6-6
CASSSLDRGGTDTQYF
>TRBJ2-5|TRBV5-4
CATLRTSGSQETQYF
>TRBJ2-7|TRBV6-5
CASGQGRNEQYF
>TRBJ2-7|TRBV30
CAWRTRAVEQYF
>TRBJ2-6|TRBV5-1
CASSLERDRDSGANVLTF
>TRBJ2-7|TRBV7-3
CASSPAAGSFSEQYF
>TRBJ2-7|TRBV5-4
CASSLEAQAGEQYF
>TRBJ1-1|TRBV29-1
CSGYEGNTEAFF
>TRBJ2-7|TRBV12-5
CASGLANQGIIYEQYF
>TRBJ2-5|TRBV28
CASSYTGFQETQYF
>TRBJ2-7|TRBV6-1
CASSARDRVNHEQYF
>TRBJ2-3|TRBV30
CAWSKGLGETTQYF
>TRBJ1-2|TRBV5-1
CASSLGDRDNYGYTF
>TRBJ1-6|TRBV29-1
CSARAGQANSPLHF
>TRBJ2-7|TRBV5-4
CASSLASGITYEQYF
>TRBJ2-1|TRBV27
CASRLANEQFF
>TRBJ2-2|TRBV2
CASSGGRVSPGELFF
>TRBJ2-1|TRBV18
CASSPPEANEQFF
>TRBJ2-7|TRBV30
CAWRPKVGGLAGSYEQYF
>TRBJ2-7|TRBV7-2
CASSSRIPAGWQYF
>TRBJ2-2|TRBV7-9
CARSLGTSGYTGELFF
>TRBJ2-3|TRBV9
CASSVEGASGTLDTQYF
>TRBJ2-3|TRBV19
CATRTGAYTDTQYF
>TRBJ2-2|TRBV19
CASDGPNTGELFF
>TRBJ1-6|TRBV30
CAWSAQGPPLHF
>TRBJ2-1|TRBV28
CASMTGSPYNEQFF
>TRBJ2-3|TRBV5-1
CASRAGASSTDTQYF
>TRBJ1-2|TRBV30
CAWSLQVYGYTF
>TRBJ1-2|TRBV4-1
CASSQESSPSLDGYTF
>TRBJ2-7|TRBV7-2
CASSLGVAYYEQYF
>TRBJ2-1|TRBV18
CASSPPGTGDEQFF
>TRBJ2-7|TRBV19
CASSMIAGQGYEQYF
>TRBJ2-3|TRBV29-1
CSVTGTLTDTQYF